The 2 T cell receptor beta chains in this list originate from one sample, sequenced in a study of T cell clonality in common variable immunodeficiency. The method was immunoSEQ multiplex PCR; TCRdb's version includes in-frame clones alone and lacks a portion of them. Listed here are about 35,000 clones without any singletons, the top ten holding about 9.5%. Material for sequencing was peripheral blood mononuclear cells. These receptors originate from a person aged 18 to 75 in good health.

This clone has a count of ten or more. With the read ending 3 residues before the CDR3 end, the germline J gene is used to fill in that end. The chain has TRBV2 and TRBJ2-5, with D perhaps TRBD1 (6 bases). Trimming removed 7 bases at V and 4 bases at J, with 22 bases between. Germline V gives CDR1 SNHLY, CDR2 FYNNEI. This CDR3 is 16 amino acids long. CDR3 in amino acids: CASTSRRTAGGETQYF. CDR3 bases read: TGTGCCAGCACTTCGCGGCGGACAGCCGGAGGAGAGACC.

This clone was seen at least ten times. Sequencing ends 3 residues short of the CDR3 end; the germline J gene provides the rest. The chain carries TRBV18 and TRBJ2-6, with TRBD1 matching 11 bases. The CDR3 has 18 residues. CDR1 and CDR2 from the germline V gene are KGHSH and LQKENI. Unmatched junction bases numbered 4, after V lost 3 bases and J lost 0 bases. Incomplete CDR3 DNA: TGTGCCAGCTCACCCCCGGGACAGGGGGACTCTGGGGCCAACGTC. Its protein is CASSPPGQGDSGANV. The full-length CDR3 reads as CASSPPGQGDSGANVLTF.